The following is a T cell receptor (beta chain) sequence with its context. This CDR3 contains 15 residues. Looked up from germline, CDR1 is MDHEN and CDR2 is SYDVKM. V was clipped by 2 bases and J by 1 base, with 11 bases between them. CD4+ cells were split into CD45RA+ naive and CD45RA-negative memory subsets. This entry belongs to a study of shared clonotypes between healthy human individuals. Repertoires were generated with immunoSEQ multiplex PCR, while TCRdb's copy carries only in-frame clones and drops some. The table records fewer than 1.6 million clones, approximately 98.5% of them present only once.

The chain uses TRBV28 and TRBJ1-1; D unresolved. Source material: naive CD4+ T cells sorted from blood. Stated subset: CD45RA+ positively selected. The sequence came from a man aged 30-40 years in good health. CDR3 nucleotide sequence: TGTGCCAGCAGTTTAGCGGGATTCCAGAACACTGAAGCTTTCTTT. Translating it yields CASSLAGFQNTEAFF.